A single sample is the source of the 9 T cell receptor beta chains below, sequenced in a study of cytomegalovirus exposure and HLA in healthy donors. Measured with immunoSEQ multiplex PCR; TCRdb has only the in-frame clones, and not every one. The table records tens of thousands of clones, about 89% of them present only once. The sequenced material came from PBMCs. Every receptor here comes from a woman under 30 in good health and CMV-seronegative.

The J gene is TRBJ2-7, the V gene TRBV6-5; D is perhaps TRBD1 (5 bases). V lost 2 bases and J 2 bases, leaving 10 bases between the germline ends. The CDR3 contains 14 residues. Germline loops: CDR1 MNHEY, CDR2 SVGAGI. The CDR3 region has the DNA TGTGCCAGCAGTTACGGCAGGGCTACCTACGAGCAGTACTTC. This translates into CASSYGRATYEQYF.

This chain links TRBV7-3 with TRBJ2-3; possible D gene TRBD2, 5 bases. V dropped 5 bases and J dropped 3 bases, with 15 bases sitting between them. The CDR3 runs 15 residues. In germline, CDR1 is SGHTA, CDR2 FQGTGA. The chain's CDR3 is CASSLLGSITDTQYF. CDR3 bases: TGTGCCAGCAGCCTCCTGGGGAGTATAACAGATACGCAGTATTTT.

The chain has TRBV4-2 and TRBJ2-1, with no clear D. This CDR3 has 16 amino acids. Trimming shortened V by 6 bases and J by 6 bases, and 21 bases separated the two germline ends. Germline CDR1 is LGHNA and CDR2 is YNFKEQ. The CDR3, as DNA: TGTGCCAGCAGTCTTACCTCACTACCTGATTCCAATGAGCAGTTCTTC. Translating gives CASSLTSLPDSNEQFF.

The chain recombines TRBV18 with TRBJ2-5; 8 nucleotides match TRBD1. Germline assignment: CDR1 KGHSH and CDR2 LQKENI. The CDR3 is 14 amino acids. V lost 6 bases to trimming and J lost 1 base; unmatched junction nucleotides: 4. Here the CDR3 DNA reads TGTGCCAGCTCCAACAGGGGGATCCAAGAGACCCAGTACTTC. This encodes CASSNRGIQETQYF.

J is TRBJ2-7 and V is TRBV4-2; TRBD2 aligns across 13 bases. The CDR3 is 14 residues long. V shed 7 bases, J shed 4 bases, and the junction held 4 bases outside the gene matches. Germline V lookup: CDR1 LGHNA, CDR2 YNFKEQ. This CDR3 reads CASNMGLAGYEQYF. DNA of the CDR3: TGTGCCAGCAATATGGGACTAGCGGGGTACGAGCAGTACTTC.

The chain carries TRBV10-3 and TRBJ1-6; the D gene is possibly TRBD1 (6 bases). Trimming left V 0 bases short and J 7 bases short, with 10 bases between. The length of the CDR3 is 15 residues. The germline gives CDR1 ENHRY, CDR2 SYGVKD. The CDR3 protein is CAISESWGGNSPLHF. CDR3 nucleotides: TGTGCCATCAGTGAGTCCTGGGGGGGCAATTCACCCCTCCACTTT.

This chain uses TRBV5-5 with TRBJ1-2; tentative D call: TRBD1 (5 bases). CDR3 size: 15 residues. V gave up 1 base and J gave up 4 bases, with 14 bases separating them. Germline V gene data show CDR1 as SGHKS and CDR2 as YYEKEE (reference sequence). DNA for the CDR3: TGTGCCAGCAGCTTGTTTGCGCAGACAGTCTATGGCTACACCTTC. It yields the protein CASSLFAQTVYGYTF. Combining the CDR3 with reference TRBV5-5 and TRBJ1-2 gives the whole variable domain DAGVTQSPTHLIKTRGQQVTLRCSPISGHKSVSWYQQVLGQGPQFIFQYYEKEERGRGNFPDRFSARQFPNYSSELNVNALLLGDSALYLCASSLFAQTVYGYTFGSGTRLTVV.

The chain recombines TRBV5-1 with TRBJ2-5; 11 nucleotides match TRBD1. The germline CDR1 and CDR2 sequences are SGHRS and YFSETQ. The CDR3 is 15 amino acids. V shed 6 bases and J 5 bases; nucleotides not matched to a gene: 9. The CDR3 protein is CASNIGQGASETQYF. The CDR3 nucleotides are TGCGCCAGCAACATCGGACAGGGGGCATCGGAGACCCAGTACTTC.

This clone is termed medium-sized. The J gene is TRBJ2-7, the V gene TRBV28; the match to TRBD2 covers 15 bases. The junction had 9 bases not matched to a gene; V was cut back by 1 base and J by 5 bases. Germline CDR1 reads MDHEN; CDR2 reads SYDVKM. CDR3 length equals 18 residues. CDR3 nucleotides: TGTGCCAGCAGTTTATTCCCGGGACTAGCGGGAGGTTTCCACGAGCAGTACTTC. Its protein is CASSLFPGLAGGFHEQYF.